The next 22 T cell receptor beta chains were all read from a single sample in a study of T cell responses to AZD1222 COVID-19 vaccine (dated by TCRdb to about 2021). Interpreted using the paper, the time point label stands for: baseline before first vaccination. Library prep was done by the immunoSEQ multiplex PCR assay. The clones in this table, taken by TCRdb from immuneACCESS, are in-frame only. Not every clone is retained; where verified, under half of the shortfall comes from an unresolved V gene, and the cause of the rest is unknown. The sample has roughly 150,000 clones on record, approximately 90% of them singletons. The ten top clones hold around 4.4% of the sample. The specimen comprised peripheral blood, sampled on day 0 of AZD1222 vaccination. These receptors originate from an adult in good health.

This chain links TRBV6-2 or TRBV6-3 with TRBJ1-1; D gene unclear. Deletions cut 6 bases from V and 8 bases from J, with 13 bases between. The CDR3 totals 12 residues. Germline CDR1 MNHEY, CDR2 SVGEGT. The CDR3 DNA reads as TGTGCCAGCAGCCGCGGGCCGACGGAAGCTTTCTTT. It specifies CASSRGPTEAFF.

V is TRBV7-2 and J is TRBJ2-2; a possible D gene is TRBD1 (5 bases). The germline V gene encodes CDR1 SGHTA and CDR2 FQGNSA. Trimming cost V 1 base and J 4 bases, with 7 bases left between them. There are 14 residues in the CDR3. The DNA of the CDR3 is TGTGCCAGCAGCTTAGAAGGGGCCACCGGGGAGCTGTTTTTT. Its translation: CASSLEGATGELFF.

This chain connects TRBV7-6 to TRBJ2-2; tentatively, D is TRBD1 (5 bases). From germline, CDR1 is SGHVS and CDR2 FNYEAQ. CDR3 length equals 16 residues. V lost 4 bases and J lost 6, with 18 bases in between. CDR3 amino acids: CASSSRFDRYAGELFF. For the CDR3, the DNA is TGTGCCAGCAGCTCCAGATTCGACAGATATGCCGGGGAGCTGTTTTTT.

This chain links TRBV5-8 with TRBJ1-2; a weak D match, TRBD1 (6 bases). This CDR3 contains 15 residues. Germline loops: CDR1 SGHTS, CDR2 YDEGEE. Trimming removed 1 base at V and 4 bases at J, with 14 bases between. CDR3 residues: CASSLTRGHIYGYTF. CDR3 bases: TGTGCCAGCAGCTTGACCAGGGGCCATATCTATGGCTACACCTTC.

This clone was detected only once. The chain couples TRBV9 to TRBJ2-1, with 11 bases identical to TRBD1. V was pared by 0 bases and J by 6 bases, with 8 bases of the junction left unmatched. This CDR3 spans 17 amino acids. Germline V gene data show CDR1 as SGDLS and CDR2 as YYNGEE. The CDR3 DNA reads TGTGCCAGCAGCGTAGAGGGGACAGGGGGTAGGAGCAATGAGCAGTTCTTC. Translation gives CASSVEGTGGRSNEQFF. The entire variable domain, with the rest obtained from reference TRBV9 and TRBJ2-1, is as follows: DSGVTQTPKHLITATGQRVTLRCSPRSGDLSVYWYQQSLDQGLQFLIQYYNGEERAKGNILERFSAQQFPDLHSELNLSSLELGDSALYFCASSVEGTGGRSNEQFFGPGTRLTVL.

The chain uses TRBV19 and TRBJ2-5, with D uncertain. Germline values: CDR1 LNHDA, CDR2 SQIVND (reference sequence). This CDR3 comprises 12 residues. V was pared by 3 bases and J by 5 bases, with 7 bases between. CDR3 sequence reads: CASSMGRETQYF. In nucleotides, the CDR3 is TGTGCCAGTAGTATGGGCCGGGAGACCCAGTACTTC.

The chain has TRBV12-3 or TRBV12-4 and TRBJ1-1, with D maybe TRBD1 (6 bases). Deletions cut 2 bases from V and 12 bases from J, with 13 bases between. The CDR3 is 12 amino acids. The CDR3 DNA is TGTGCCAGCAGTTTAATACAGGGTATATCTTTCTTT. Its protein product is CASSLIQGISFF.

V usage is TRBV18 and J usage is TRBJ2-4, with D possibly matching TRBD2 (5 bases). The germline V gene encodes CDR1 KGHSH and CDR2 LQKENI. This CDR3 region has 15 residues. V lost 4 bases, J lost 0 bases, and 10 bases lay in between. CDR3 sequence: CASSLPGLAKNIQYF. The CDR3 DNA reads as TGTGCCAGCTCACTACCCGGACTAGCCAAAAACATTCAGTACTTC.

J is TRBJ2-3 and V is TRBV5-1; 10 nucleotides align to TRBD2. Germline values: CDR1 SGHRS, CDR2 YFSETQ. The CDR3 is made up of 14 amino acids. V shed 5 bases and J 2 bases; nucleotides not matched to a gene: 2. The chain's CDR3 is CASSSGRHTDTQYF. CDR3 in DNA: TGCGCCAGCAGTAGCGGGAGGCACACAGATACGCAGTATTTT.

In DNA, the CDR3 is TGTGCTAGTGGTTTGGTACTACAAGAGACCCAGTACTTC. It translates to CASGLVLQETQYF. The chain couples TRBV12-5 to TRBJ2-5; no reliable D call. The germline V gene encodes CDR1 LGHNT and CDR2 FRNRAP. Trimming shortened V by 0 bases and J by 2 bases, and 4 bases separated the two germline ends. This CDR3 has 13 residues.

The chain employs TRBV5-5 and TRBJ1-3; D gene unclear. Trimming removed 0 bases at V and 2 bases at J, with 6 bases between. Germline V gene sequence: CDR1 SGHKS, CDR2 YYEKEE (reference sequence). This CDR3 is built from 14 residues. The CDR3 DNA is TGTGCCAGCAGCTTGGTCATAACTGGAAACACCATATATTTT. It specifies CASSLVITGNTIYF.

The rearrangement links TRBV14 to TRBJ2-1; no clear D gene. The CDR3 is 16 amino acids. Germline V gene lookup returns CDR1 SGHDN and CDR2 FVKESK. Trimming cost V 4 bases and J 1 base, with 14 bases left between them. The CDR3 DNA reads TGTGCCAGCAGCCCCCGGCGGTCCGAATCCTACAATGAGCAGTTCTTC. Encoded protein: CASSPRRSESYNEQFF.

This sequence joins TRBV19 and TRBJ2-7; D is possibly TRBD1 (5 bases). Trimming took off 5 bases at V and 3 bases at J, with 17 bases between the two ends. This CDR3 is built from 15 residues. Germline V gene sequence: CDR1 LNHDA, CDR2 SQIVND (reference sequence). In nucleotides, the CDR3 is TGTGCCAGTAGTCCGTCGGACACCTATAGCTACGAGCAGTACTTC. Amino acids: CASSPSDTYSYEQYF. The entire variable domain, with the rest obtained from reference TRBV19 and TRBJ2-7, is as follows: DGGITQSPKYLFRKEGQNVTLSCEQNLNHDAMYWYRQDPGQGLRLIYYSQIVNDFQKGDIAEGYSVSREKKESFPLTVTSAQKNPTAFYLCASSPSDTYSYEQYFGPGTRLTVT.

The chain carries TRBV3-1 (or the pseudogene TRBV3-2) and TRBJ2-7; D not certain. Trimming shortened V by 4 bases and J by 3 bases, and 10 bases separated the two germline ends. The CDR3 sequence is 13 residues long. Germline V gene data show CDR1 as LGHDT and CDR2 as YNNKEL (reference sequence). The CDR3 here is CASSRGPGYEQYF. CDR3 in DNA: TGTGCCAGCAGCCGAGGACCAGGCTACGAGCAGTACTTC.

This clone was picked up a small number of times. This chain connects TRBV24-1 to TRBJ2-2; perhaps TRBD2 as D (5 bases). The germline V gene encodes CDR1 KGHDR and CDR2 SFDVKD. The CDR3 consists of 14 residues. V was clipped by 9 bases and J by 5 bases, with 15 bases between them. The chain's CDR3 is CATGTPGNTGELFF. CDR3 in DNA: TGTGCCACCGGTACACCGGGAAATACCGGGGAGCTGTTTTTT.

This sequence joins TRBV5-1 and TRBJ1-4; D is uncertain. The CDR3 is made up of 15 amino acids. Between the trimmed V and J ends, which lost 5 bases and 0 bases, there was a span of 11 bases. Germline V gene sequence: CDR1 SGHRS, CDR2 YFSETQ. DNA for the CDR3: TGCGCCAGCAGGGGGTTAACTGCAACTAATGAAAAACTGTTTTTT. Its translation is CASRGLTATNEKLFF.

This clone was picked up one time. The rearrangement links TRBV5-1 to TRBJ1-1; TRBD1 matches 9 bases. Per germline, CDR1 SGHRS and CDR2 YFSETQ. V trimming: 5 bases; J trimming: 0 bases; junction bases outside the gene matches: 5. The CDR3 is 15 residues long. The CDR3 DNA sequence: TGCGCCAGCAGACCGACAGGGGGAGTGAACACTGAAGCTTTCTTT. Its protein is CASRPTGGVNTEAFF.

This chain links TRBV11-2 with TRBJ1-6; D unclear. Trimming left V 3 bases short and J 10 bases short, with 13 bases between. Germline CDR1 SGHAT, CDR2 FQNNGV. The CDR3 extends over 14 amino acids. DNA for the CDR3: TGTGCCAGCAGCTTGAACCCACGTGGGTCACCCCTCCACTTT. It specifies CASSLNPRGSPLHF.

The chain has TRBV6-2 or TRBV6-3 and TRBJ1-5, with 7 bases identical to TRBD1. The CDR3 has 19 amino acids. V shed 2 bases, J shed 4 bases, and the junction held 17 bases outside the gene matches. Per germline, CDR1 MNHEY and CDR2 SVGEGT. Here the CDR3 DNA reads TGTGCCAGCAGTTACCCGAAGGGGTCGAGACAGGGAGGGAATCAGCCCCAGCATTTT. Translation gives CASSYPKGSRQGGNQPQHF.

This clone was observed once. The chain employs TRBV28 and TRBJ2-3; D may be TRBD2 (5 bases). CDR3 size: 13 residues. Deletions cut 7 bases from V and 5 bases from J, with 13 bases between. Germline lookup yields CDR1 MDHEN and CDR2 SYDVKM. The CDR3 nucleotides read TGTGCCAGCAACTACGGGAACGAAGATACGCAGTATTTT. Its translation is CASNYGNEDTQYF.

The rearrangement joins TRBV6-5 to TRBJ1-2; weak D call: TRBD1 (6 bases). In germline, CDR1 is MNHEY, CDR2 SVGAGI. The CDR3 is 15 residues long. The V gene lost 5 bases and the J gene lost 0 bases, with 13 bases spanning the gap. This CDR3 reads CASSITTGPNYGYTF. DNA for the CDR3: TGTGCCAGCAGTATTACCACAGGGCCTAACTATGGCTACACCTTC.

This clone was seen just once. The chain joins TRBV7-8 to TRBJ1-1, with a weak D call TRBD1 (6 bases). V was trimmed by 1 base and J by 1 base, leaving 10 bases between them. The CDR3 loop spans 15 amino acids. Germline V gene lookup returns CDR1 SGHVS and CDR2 FQNEAQ. CDR3 DNA: TGTGCCAGCAGCTTAGGGGTGACAGGGAACACTGAAGCTTTCTTT. It is translated as CASSLGVTGNTEAFF.